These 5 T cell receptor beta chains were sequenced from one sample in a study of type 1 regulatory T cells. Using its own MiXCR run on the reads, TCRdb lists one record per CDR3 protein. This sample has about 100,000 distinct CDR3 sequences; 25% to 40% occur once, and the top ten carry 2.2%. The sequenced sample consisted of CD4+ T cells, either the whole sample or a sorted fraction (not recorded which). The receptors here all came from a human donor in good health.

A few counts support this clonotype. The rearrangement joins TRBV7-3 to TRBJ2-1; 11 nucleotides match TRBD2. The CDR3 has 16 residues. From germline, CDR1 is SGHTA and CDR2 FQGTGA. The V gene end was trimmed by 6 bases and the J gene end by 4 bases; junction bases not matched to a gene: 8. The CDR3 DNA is TGTGCCAGCAGTTTAGCGGGAGGGCCAGATTACAATGAGCAGTTCTTC. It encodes CASSLAGGPDYNEQFF. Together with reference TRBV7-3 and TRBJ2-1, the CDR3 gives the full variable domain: GAGVSQTPSNKVTEKGKYVELRCDPISGHTALYWYRQSLGQGPEFLIYFQGTGAADDSGLPNDRFFAVRPEGSVSTLKIQRTERGDSAVYLCASSLAGGPDYNEQFFGPGTRLTVL.

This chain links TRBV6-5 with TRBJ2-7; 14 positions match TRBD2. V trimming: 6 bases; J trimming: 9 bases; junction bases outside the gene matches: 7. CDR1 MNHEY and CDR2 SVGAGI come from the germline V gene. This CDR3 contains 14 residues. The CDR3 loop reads CASRMGLAGEGQYF. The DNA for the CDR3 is TGTGCCAGCAGGATGGGACTAGCGGGAGAGGGGCAGTACTTC.

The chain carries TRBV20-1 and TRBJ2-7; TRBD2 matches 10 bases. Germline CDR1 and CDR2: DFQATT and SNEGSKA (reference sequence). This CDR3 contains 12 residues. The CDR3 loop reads CRLAGERYEQYF. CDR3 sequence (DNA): TGCAGGCTAGCGGGAGAGAGGTACGAGCAGTACTTC.

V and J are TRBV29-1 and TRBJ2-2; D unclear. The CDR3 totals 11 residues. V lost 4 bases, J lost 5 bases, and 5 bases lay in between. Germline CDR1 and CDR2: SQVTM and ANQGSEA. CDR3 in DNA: TGCAGCGTTGCTGCGACCGGGGAGCTGTTTTTT. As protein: CSVAATGELFF.

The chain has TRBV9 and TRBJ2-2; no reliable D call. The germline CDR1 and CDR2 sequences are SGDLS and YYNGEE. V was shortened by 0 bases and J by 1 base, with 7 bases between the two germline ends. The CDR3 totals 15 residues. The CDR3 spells CASSVDRVNTGELFF. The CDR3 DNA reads TGTGCCAGCAGCGTAGACCGGGTGAACACCGGGGAGCTGTTTTTT.